This TCR beta chain was recorded in a study of blood T cell repertoires in COVID-19. Turning to the study itself: The study drew acute and convalescent COVID-19 samples from the United States, Italy and Spain. T cells, B-cell-depleted T cells, or PBMCs supplied cDNA or gDNA.

Looked up from germline, CDR1 is ENHRY and CDR2 is SYGVKD. Trimming shortened V by 3 bases and J by 0 bases, and 8 bases separated the two germline ends. This CDR3 is built from 15 residues. In the original analysis: Using reference gene primer amplification, nucleated cell counts were estimated. Libraries were prepared by immunoSEQ multiplex PCR; TCRdb keeps only in-frame clonotypes and omits some of them. The V and J calls and clone size are taken from that table; D and trimming were inferred from the DNA. The sample shows approximately 130,000 clones, about 77% of them seen only once. The V call is TRBV10-3, the J call TRBJ2-2; D perhaps matches TRBD1 (6 bases). Sequenced input: peripheral blood. The origin of this receptor is a man older than 75 with acute or convalescent COVID-19. CDR3: CAISEGGANTGELFF. Here the CDR3 DNA reads TGTGCCATCAGTGAAGGGGGTGCGAACACCGGGGAGCTGTTTTTT.